Listed here are 28 T cell receptor beta chains from one sample, sequenced in a study of T-cell memory formation after mild COVID-19. One entry per CDR3 protein results from TCRdb running MiXCR on the 5' RACE reads. The sample contains around 250,000 distinct CDR3 sequences, approximately 15% of which appear only once. Specimen: PBMCs or a T cell subset sorted from them (not recorded which). The receptors were sampled from an adult woman who had mild COVID-19 (a few samples of this study predate the infection). Cell type and time point are not known.

This chain joins TRBV10-3 and TRBJ1-1, with TRBD1 identical over 7 bases. Germline lookup yields CDR1 ENHRY and CDR2 SYGVKD. The ends lost 2 bases at V and 2 bases at J; junction bases unmatched: 2. The CDR3 consists of 14 residues. CDR3 coding DNA: TGTGCCATCAGTGAGGGACAGGCTAACACTGAAGCTTTCTTT. Its protein product is CAISEGQANTEAFF.

The J gene is TRBJ2-5, the V gene TRBV5-1; 14 bases are a match to TRBD2. CDR1 and CDR2 (germline): SGHRS, YFSETQ. The J segment lost 4 bases and the V segment lost 4 bases, leaving 6 bases of the junction unmatched. CDR3 length: 16 amino acids. The DNA for the CDR3 is TGCGCCAGCAGCCTGTCCGGGACTAGCGGGAGAGAGACCCAGTACTTC. Residues: CASSLSGTSGRETQYF. The variable domain in full, completed from reference TRBV5-1 and TRBJ2-5, reads KAGVTQTPRYLIKTRGQQVTLSCSPISGHRSVSWYQQTPGQGLQFLFEYFSETQRNKGNFPGRFSGRQFSNSRSEMNVSTLELGDSALYLCASSLSGTSGRETQYFGPGTRLLVL.

This clonotype has ten or more counts. The rearrangement joins TRBV3-1 to TRBJ2-7, with TRBD2 identical over 7 bases. Trimming at V came to 4 bases and at J to 1 base, leaving 4 bases not matched to a gene. CDR3 length equals 14 residues. The V gene's germline CDR1 is LGHDT and CDR2 YNNKEL (reference sequence). CDR3 in amino acids: CASSREGLSYEQYF. The CDR3 DNA is TGTGCCAGCAGCCGGGAGGGCCTATCCTACGAGCAGTACTTC.

This rearrangement joins TRBV5-1 to TRBJ2-2, with D maybe TRBD2 (6 bases). Germline CDR1 SGHRS, CDR2 YFSETQ. Trimming removed 4 bases at V and 5 bases at J, with 15 bases between. There are 15 residues in the CDR3. This CDR3 is CASSPLGRGTGELFF. CDR3 nucleotide sequence: TGCGCCAGCAGCCCACTCGGGAGAGGGACCGGGGAGCTGTTTTTT.

There are a few counts of this clonotype. The V gene is TRBV6-5, the J gene TRBJ1-5, with a tentative D call TRBD1 (6 bases). The CDR3 length is 16 residues. Germline CDR1 MNHEY, CDR2 SVGAGI. Trimming took 4 bases from V and 1 from J, leaving 14 bases between them. This CDR3 is CASSSMTGGSNQPQHF. As DNA, the CDR3 is TGTGCCAGCAGTTCCATGACAGGCGGAAGCAATCAGCCCCAGCATTTT.

This clonotype was seen repeatedly, ten times or more. The chain links TRBV5-1 to TRBJ2-1, with D possibly being TRBD1 or TRBD2 (5 bases each). CDR3 size: 16 residues. The V end was cut by 1 base, the J end by 4 bases, with 15 bases between. Germline lookup yields CDR1 SGHRS and CDR2 YFSETQ. CDR3 nucleotide sequence: TGCGCCAGCAGCTTGTCACCGGGGCGCTCTTACAATGAGCAGTTCTTC. This encodes CASSLSPGRSYNEQFF.

J is TRBJ1-1 and V is TRBV2, with D perhaps matching TRBD1 (6 bases). Trimming took off 5 bases at V and 2 bases at J, with 12 bases between the two ends. CDR3 length: 14 residues. Per germline, CDR1 SNHLY and CDR2 FYNNEI. CDR3 sequence reads: CASSPDRPNTEAFF. The CDR3 nucleotides read TGTGCCAGCAGTCCGGACAGACCTAACACTGAAGCTTTCTTT.

This clonotype has ten or more counts. This chain uses TRBV7-2 with TRBJ2-2; possibly TRBD1 for D (5 bases). Germline CDR1 and CDR2: SGHTA and FQGNSA. CDR3 size: 15 residues. Trimming pared 0 bases from V and 1 base from J, leaving 6 bases between. In nucleotides, the CDR3 is TGTGCCAGCAGCTTAGCTAGGGGGAACACCGGGGAGCTGTTTTTT. Translated: CASSLARGNTGELFF.

A few counts support this clonotype. The V and J genes are TRBV6-2 or TRBV6-3 and TRBJ2-5; D might be TRBD2 (5 bases). Per the germline V gene, CDR1 is MNHEY and CDR2 is SVGEGT. V was trimmed by 7 bases and J by 6 bases, leaving 9 bases between them. This CDR3 spans 11 amino acids. The CDR3 DNA is TGTGCCAGCATTGGGAGAAAGACCCAGTACTTC. It encodes CASIGRKTQYF.

This clonotype was counted between two and nine times. The chain carries TRBV27 and TRBJ2-3; D may be TRBD1 (6 bases). Trimming took 2 bases from V and 7 from J, leaving 13 bases between them. There are 14 residues in the CDR3. The germline V gene has CDR1 MNHEY and CDR2 SMNVEV (reference sequence). DNA for the CDR3: TGTGCCAGCAGTTTACTTGGGGGCTCTAATACGCAGTATTTT. Residues: CASSLLGGSNTQYF.

The chain uses TRBV11-2 and TRBJ1-2; unclear D gene. From germline, CDR1 is SGHAT and CDR2 FQNNGV. The V gene lost 2 bases and the J gene lost 2 bases, with 15 bases spanning the gap. The length of the CDR3 is 16 residues. The CDR3 bases are TGTGCCAGCAGCTTATCTCCTACAGATAGCAACTATGGCTACACCTTC. Encoded protein: CASSLSPTDSNYGYTF.

This chain links TRBV2 with TRBJ2-2; 11 bases are shared with TRBD2. The V and J ends lost 4 bases and 5 bases, in that order; junction bases with no gene match: 9. The CDR3 loop spans 17 amino acids. Per germline, CDR1 SNHLY and CDR2 FYNNEI. The CDR3 sequence is CASSASRLAGPTGELFF. The CDR3 DNA sequence: TGTGCCAGCAGTGCCTCCCGACTAGCGGGACCTACCGGGGAGCTGTTTTTT.

The rearrangement links TRBV20-1 to TRBJ2-3, with TRBD2 matching over 7 bases. V lost 4 bases to trimming and J lost 3 bases; unmatched junction nucleotides: 10. The CDR3 length is 15 residues. Germline values: CDR1 DFQATT, CDR2 SNEGSKA (reference sequence). For the CDR3, the DNA is TGCAGTGCTATAAACGCGGGCGGGGGAACAGATACGCAGTATTTT. Translation gives CSAINAGGGTDTQYF.

This clonotype appeared a few times. The chain joins TRBV12-3 or TRBV12-4 to TRBJ2-3, with D uncertain. Trimming left V 6 bases short and J 1 base short, with 14 bases between. The CDR3 runs to 15 residues. CDR3 sequence reads: CASRLGSPGTDTQYF. CDR3 nucleotides: TGTGCCAGCAGGCTAGGGTCCCCTGGCACAGATACGCAGTATTTT.

This clonotype was found a few times. The chain uses TRBV5-1 and TRBJ1-3; D perhaps matches TRBD1 (5 bases). V lost 4 bases and J lost 0, with 14 bases in between. CDR3 length equals 16 residues. Germline values: CDR1 SGHRS, CDR2 YFSETQ. The CDR3 loop is CASSPDRGDSGNTIYF. Here the CDR3 DNA reads TGCGCCAGCAGCCCCGACCGGGGGGACTCTGGAAACACCATATATTTT.

This clonotype appeared a few times. The V gene is TRBV20-1, the J gene TRBJ1-5; 10 bases agree with TRBD1. CDR3 length equals 16 residues. The ends lost 0 bases at V and 4 bases at J; junction bases unmatched: 6. CDR1 is DFQATT and CDR2 is SNEGSKA in the germline V gene (reference sequence). For the CDR3, the DNA is TGCAGTGCTAGAGACAATAGGGACAGGGGAAATCAGCCCCAGCATTTT. The encoded protein is CSARDNRDRGNQPQHF.

This chain links TRBV6-1 with TRBJ2-5; a weak D match, TRBD2 (6 bases). Germline CDR1 is MNHNS and CDR2 is SASEGT. The CDR3 contains 15 residues. V was trimmed by 8 bases and J by 5 bases, leaving 21 bases between them. The CDR3 sequence: CASWRASVLSETQYF. CDR3 bases: TGTGCCAGCTGGAGGGCTAGCGTTCTTTCGGAGACCCAGTACTTC.

The chain carries TRBV10-3 and TRBJ2-3; 8 bases line up with TRBD2. Losses at the gene ends were 4 bases for V and 4 bases for J; bases not matched to a gene: 4. Germline-derived CDR1 and CDR2 are ENHRY and SYGVKD. This CDR3 has 14 residues. CDR3 amino acids: CAISAGGGPDTQYF. The CDR3 coding sequence is TGTGCCATCAGTGCCGGGGGGGGCCCAGATACGCAGTATTTT.

The chain combines TRBV15 with TRBJ1-2; D gene uncertain. Between the trimmed V and J ends, which lost 2 bases and 6 bases, there was a span of 13 bases. Germline CDR1 LNHNV, CDR2 YYDKDF (reference sequence). The CDR3 is made up of 14 amino acids. The CDR3 loop reads CATSRTAAVDGYTF. The CDR3 coding sequence is TGTGCCACCAGCAGAACCGCCGCGGTGGATGGCTACACCTTC.

This CDR3 reads CASSLITGSYNEQFF. The CDR3 DNA reads TGCGCCAGCAGCTTGATAACGGGATCCTACAATGAGCAGTTCTTC. The chain employs TRBV5-1 and TRBJ2-1, with D possibly being TRBD2 (5 bases). This CDR3 comprises 15 residues. Looked up from germline, CDR1 is SGHRS and CDR2 is YFSETQ. With 1 base removed from V and 1 base from J, the gap between germline ends came to 9 bases.

This clonotype was found a few times. J is TRBJ2-1 and V is TRBV20-1, with a tentative D call TRBD2 (6 bases). This CDR3 contains 16 residues. V lost 0 bases and J lost 2, with 14 bases in between. CDR1 DFQATT and CDR2 SNEGSKA come from the germline V gene (reference sequence). The CDR3 DNA is TGCAGTGCTAGAGATCTAAGGAGGGCCGCCTACAATGAGCAGTTCTTC. Protein sequence: CSARDLRRAAYNEQFF.

In this sample, this clonotype turned up a few times. V is TRBV7-6 and J is TRBJ2-3; maybe TRBD1 (6 bases). Trimming removed 2 bases at V and 2 bases at J, with 20 bases between. The CDR3 consists of 18 residues. Germline V gene lookup returns CDR1 SGHVS and CDR2 FNYEAQ. Written as DNA, the CDR3 is TGTGCCAGCAGCTTACGAGGCCGGGACACCCCTTTCACAGATACGCAGTATTTT. This encodes CASSLRGRDTPFTDTQYF.

The chain is built from TRBV15 and TRBJ2-1, with D tentatively TRBD2 (6 bases). With 0 bases removed from V and 0 bases from J, the gap between germline ends came to 12 bases. From germline, CDR1 is LNHNV and CDR2 YYDKDF (reference sequence). This CDR3 spans 17 amino acids. CDR3 nucleotides: TGTGCCACCAGCAGAGATGGGGGGTCAAGCTCCTACAATGAGCAGTTCTTC. Its protein is CATSRDGGSSSYNEQFF.

A few counts support this clonotype. The CDR3 sequence: CASRFSTDSPLHF. For the CDR3, the DNA is TGTGCCAGCCGTTTCTCGACCGATTCACCCCTCCACTTT. The chain uses TRBV6-4 and TRBJ1-6, with D unclear. The germline V gene encodes CDR1 MRHNA and CDR2 SNTAGT. The CDR3 has 13 residues. V lost 8 bases, J lost 8 bases, and 13 bases lay in between.

V gene TRBV20-1 combines with J gene TRBJ1-3, with D possibly TRBD1 on 5 matching bases. V lost 3 bases and J lost 0, with 12 bases in between. This CDR3 spans 15 amino acids. Germline CDR1 and CDR2: DFQATT and SNEGSKA (reference sequence). CDR3 DNA sequence: TGCAGTGCTAGGAGGGACTCCTTCTCTGGAAACACCATATATTTT. The encoded protein is CSARRDSFSGNTIYF.

This clonotype was seen a few times. This chain connects TRBV20-1 to TRBJ2-7, with TRBD1 matching over 7 bases. V lost 3 bases and J lost 3; bases outside the gene matches: 8. The CDR3 runs to 14 residues. Looked up from germline, CDR1 is DFQATT and CDR2 is SNEGSKA (reference sequence). Here the CDR3 reads CSASRTGQSYEQYF. The CDR3 region has the DNA TGCAGTGCTAGCAGAACGGGACAGAGCTACGAGCAGTACTTC.

This clonotype has only a few counts. The V gene is TRBV28, the J gene TRBJ2-7, with 8 nucleotides matching TRBD1. J was trimmed by 0 bases and V by 1 base; bases with no gene match: 11. The CDR3 has 18 residues. The germline CDR1 and CDR2 sequences are MDHEN and SYDVKM. CDR3 sequence (DNA): TGTGCCAGCAGTTTATCAGGGCAGGGGGCGGGGACCTCCTACGAGCAGTACTTC. Protein product: CASSLSGQGAGTSYEQYF.

This clonotype came up a few times. The chain has TRBV10-3 and TRBJ2-5; TRBD1 is a possible D gene (6 bases). CDR3 length: 13 amino acids. Germline V gives CDR1 ENHRY, CDR2 SYGVKD. The V end was cut by 4 bases, the J end by 5 bases, with 11 bases between. CDR3 loop: CAISVTGTETQYF. Here the CDR3 DNA reads TGTGCCATCAGTGTTACAGGGACGGAGACCCAGTACTTC.